The 30 T cell receptor beta chains given below trace back to one sample, sequenced in a study of cytomegalovirus exposure and HLA in healthy donors. Assay: immunoSEQ multiplex PCR; the TCRdb copy retains only in-frame clones and omits some. The table has a few hundred thousand clones, 70% to 90% seen once; the top ten hold about 0.9%. Input material: PBMCs. The receptors were gathered from a woman younger than 30 in good health and CMV-seronegative.

This sequence joins TRBV28 and TRBJ1-1, with 9 bases matching TRBD1. This CDR3 region has 14 residues. J was trimmed by 3 bases and V by 4 bases; bases with no gene match: 3. Germline values: CDR1 MDHEN, CDR2 SYDVKM. The DNA for the CDR3 is TGTGCCAGCAGTTCGACAGGGGGGCACACTGAAGCTTTCTTT. Amino acid sequence: CASSSTGGHTEAFF.

The chain combines TRBV2 with TRBJ1-1, with 8 positions matching TRBD1. CDR1 is SNHLY and CDR2 is FYNNEI in the germline V gene. Trimming took 6 bases from V and 2 from J; bases not matched to a gene: 5. The CDR3 has 14 residues. The CDR3 DNA reads as TGTGCCAGCAGCCGACAGGGGTTCAACACTGAAGCTTTCTTT. As protein: CASSRQGFNTEAFF. The complete variable domain, with remaining parts taken from reference TRBV2 and TRBJ1-1, reads EPEVTQTPSHQVTQMGQEVILRCVPISNHLYFYWYRQILGQKVEFLVSFYNNEISEKSEIFDDQFSVERPDGSNFTLKIRSTKLEDSAMYFCASSRQGFNTEAFFGQGTRLTVV.

The chain combines TRBV11-2 with TRBJ2-7; no firm D call. Per the germline V gene, CDR1 is SGHAT and CDR2 is FQNNGV. Trimming took 5 bases from V and 4 from J, leaving 9 bases between them. CDR3 length: 12 residues. CDR3 sequence: CASSTLTYEQYF. Written as DNA, the CDR3 is TGTGCCAGCAGCACCCTAACTTACGAGCAGTACTTC.

The rearrangement links TRBV9 to TRBJ2-3; 9 positions agree with TRBD2. Germline lookup yields CDR1 SGDLS and CDR2 YYNGEE. The junction had 17 bases not matched to a gene; V was cut back by 4 bases and J by 2 bases. The CDR3 length is 19 residues. For the CDR3, the DNA is TGTGCCAGCAGCCCCCGCCCACGGCCTAGCGGGGAGACCACAGATACGCAGTATTTT. This codes for CASSPRPRPSGETTDTQYF.

The chain is built from TRBV9 and TRBJ1-4, with D maybe TRBD1 (5 bases). The germline gives CDR1 SGDLS, CDR2 YYNGEE. V was clipped by 0 bases and J by 8 bases, with 11 bases between them. This CDR3 has 14 residues. CDR3 nucleotides: TGTGCCAGCAGCGTAGGTCCGGGGGACGAAAAACTGTTTTTT. Translating it yields CASSVGPGDEKLFF. Full variable domain (rest looked up from reference TRBV9 and TRBJ1-4): DSGVTQTPKHLITATGQRVTLRCSPRSGDLSVYWYQQSLDQGLQFLIQYYNGEERAKGNILERFSAQQFPDLHSELNLSSLELGDSALYFCASSVGPGDEKLFFGSGTQLSVL.

The chain recombines TRBV28 with TRBJ2-7; D may be TRBD1 (5 bases). The germline V gene has CDR1 MDHEN and CDR2 SYDVKM. Trimming shortened V by 4 bases and J by 0 bases, and 19 bases separated the two germline ends. The length of the CDR3 is 17 residues. Here the CDR3 DNA reads TGTGCCAGCAGTTGGCCAAGGAATACAGGCTACTCCTACGAGCAGTACTTC. This codes for CASSWPRNTGYSYEQYF.

The chain uses TRBV27 and TRBJ2-7; 9 positions agree with TRBD1. Germline V gives CDR1 MNHEY, CDR2 SMNVEV (reference sequence). This CDR3 spans 14 amino acids. V was pared by 5 bases and J by 4 bases, with 6 bases of the junction left unmatched. CDR3 protein: CASSTGQGNYEQYF. CDR3 nucleotide sequence: TGTGCCAGCAGTACTGGACAGGGGAATTACGAGCAGTACTTC.

This rearrangement joins TRBV28 to TRBJ2-1; the D is unclear. V lost 4 bases, J lost 6 bases, and 13 bases lay in between. From germline, CDR1 is MDHEN and CDR2 SYDVKM. The CDR3 sequence is 14 residues long. The CDR3 DNA follows: TGTGCCAGCAGTTCCCGGCTAGTGGGCAATGAGCAGTTCTTC. Its translation: CASSSRLVGNEQFF.

The CDR3 protein is CASDPTGTGSGYTF. For the CDR3, the DNA is TGTGCCAGCGATCCGACCGGGACAGGATCTGGCTACACCTTC. This chain connects TRBV28 to TRBJ1-2; TRBD1 aligns across 8 bases. V lost 8 bases, J lost 7 bases, and 12 bases stayed unmatched. This CDR3 is built from 14 residues. Germline-derived CDR1 and CDR2 are MDHEN and SYDVKM.

This rearrangement joins TRBV9 to TRBJ2-3, with 10 bases fitting TRBD2. The germline V gene encodes CDR1 SGDLS and CDR2 YYNGEE. This CDR3 has 16 residues. Trimming at V came to 0 bases and at J to 7 bases, leaving 8 bases not matched to a gene. In DNA, the CDR3 is TGTGCCAGCAGCGTAGTAGAGGCTAGCGGGAGCTATACGCAGTATTTT. The encoded protein is CASSVVEASGSYTQYF. The entire variable domain, with the rest obtained from reference TRBV9 and TRBJ2-3, is as follows: DSGVTQTPKHLITATGQRVTLRCSPRSGDLSVYWYQQSLDQGLQFLIQYYNGEERAKGNILERFSAQQFPDLHSELNLSSLELGDSALYFCASSVVEASGSYTQYFGPGTRLTVL.

This chain links TRBV7-8 with TRBJ2-3, with D tentatively TRBD1 (5 bases). V was cut by 5 bases and J by 0 bases, with 9 bases left in between. Germline V gene lookup returns CDR1 SGHVS and CDR2 FQNEAQ. CDR3 length: 14 amino acids. The CDR3 spells CASSRQSSTDTQYF. The CDR3 DNA follows: TGTGCCAGCAGCCGACAGTCTAGCACAGATACGCAGTATTTT.

CDR3 in amino acids: CASSLFQFGLAGGDEQFF. CDR3 in DNA: TGTGCCAGCAGTTTATTTCAATTCGGCCTAGCGGGAGGCGATGAGCAGTTCTTC. The chain combines TRBV28 with TRBJ2-1; 11 nucleotides line up with TRBD2. The germline CDR1 and CDR2 sequences are MDHEN and SYDVKM. Germline trimming cut 1 base from V and 8 bases from J; bases unmatched to any gene: 13. CDR3 length: 18 residues.

This chain links TRBV7-9 with TRBJ2-7, with D maybe TRBD2 (6 bases). Germline CDR1 SEHNR, CDR2 FQNEAQ (reference sequence). This CDR3 spans 14 amino acids. V was trimmed by 0 bases and J by 5 bases, leaving 11 bases between them. The CDR3 nucleotides read TGTGCCAGCAGCTTAGCGGGAGGTTCCGACGAGCAGTACTTC. This codes for CASSLAGGSDEQYF.

V usage is TRBV20-1 and J usage is TRBJ2-3; perhaps TRBD2 as D (5 bases). Per the germline V gene, CDR1 is DFQATT and CDR2 is SNEGSKA (reference sequence). V lost 1 base and J 6 bases, leaving 5 bases between the germline ends. This CDR3 comprises 11 residues. CDR3 region: CSARAGDTQYF. CDR3 nucleotides: TGCAGTGCTAGAGCGGGGGATACGCAGTATTTT.

To note about this clone: The sample contains more than one DNA sequence encoding this CDR3. The chain is built from TRBV28 and TRBJ1-5; D is perhaps TRBD1 (5 bases). This CDR3 region has 12 residues. Germline V gene sequence: CDR1 MDHEN, CDR2 SYDVKM. V was trimmed by 5 bases and J by 4 bases, leaving 6 bases between them. DNA for the CDR3: TGTGCCAGCAGTCGGGGGAATCAGCCCCAGCATTTT. Protein: CASSRGNQPQHF.

The chain recombines TRBV19 with TRBJ1-3, with 9 bases aligning to TRBD1. This CDR3 contains 15 residues. Germline CDR1 reads LNHDA; CDR2 reads SQIVND (reference sequence). V dropped 5 bases and J dropped 4; count of bases not matched to a gene: 6. The CDR3 DNA reads TGTGCCAGTAGTCCGGGACAGGGACTAGGAAACACCATATATTTT. Protein product: CASSPGQGLGNTIYF.

The chain combines TRBV2 with TRBJ2-7, with a possible D match to TRBD2 (5 bases). The V gene's germline CDR1 is SNHLY and CDR2 FYNNEI. The CDR3 extends over 12 amino acids. Trimming pared 6 bases from V and 0 bases from J, leaving 6 bases between. The chain's CDR3 is CASRGSSYEQYF. The CDR3 bases are TGTGCCAGCAGGGGGAGCTCCTACGAGCAGTACTTC.

The J gene is TRBJ1-5, the V gene TRBV10-1; D uncertain. Germline values: CDR1 WNHNN, CDR2 SYGVQD (reference sequence). V lost 8 bases and J lost 6, with 17 bases in between. This CDR3 spans 14 amino acids. CDR3 coding DNA: TGCGCCAGCTACCGGGCGCGAGAGGGTCAGCCCCAGCATTTT. As protein: CASYRAREGQPQHF.

The J gene is TRBJ2-3, the V gene TRBV11-1; 7 bases fit TRBD1. The germline gives CDR1 SGHAT, CDR2 FQDESV (reference sequence). The CDR3 sequence is 15 residues long. With 1 base clipped from V and 3 bases from J, the junction kept 4 bases outside the gene matches. In DNA form, the CDR3 reads TGTGCCAGCAGCTTAGGCCAGGGGGAAACAGATACGCAGTATTTT. Translating it yields CASSLGQGETDTQYF.

J is TRBJ2-1 and V is TRBV2, with 7 bases fitting TRBD1. The CDR3 consists of 13 residues. With 6 bases clipped from V and 4 bases from J, the junction kept 3 bases outside the gene matches. Germline values: CDR1 SNHLY, CDR2 FYNNEI. The CDR3 region is CASRSDRYNEQFF. The CDR3 DNA is TGTGCCAGCAGATCGGACAGGTACAATGAGCAGTTCTTC.

This chain joins TRBV19 and TRBJ2-5; TRBD1 aligns across 10 bases. Per the germline V gene, CDR1 is LNHDA and CDR2 is SQIVND (reference sequence). This CDR3 region has 17 residues. With 1 base clipped from V and 6 bases from J, the junction kept 11 bases outside the gene matches. The CDR3: CASSIAPSGQGRKTQYF. Here the CDR3 DNA reads TGTGCCAGTAGTATAGCCCCCTCGGGACAGGGGAGAAAGACCCAGTACTTC. Filled out from reference TRBV19 and TRBJ2-5, the complete variable domain reads DGGITQSPKYLFRKEGQNVTLSCEQNLNHDAMYWYRQDPGQGLRLIYYSQIVNDFQKGDIAEGYSVSREKKESFPLTVTSAQKNPTAFYLCASSIAPSGQGRKTQYFGPGTRLLVL.

The table lists this clone with a few counts. Within the sample, other DNA sequences also encode this same CDR3. This chain uses TRBV18 with TRBJ1-1; TRBD1 might be the D (6 bases). The CDR3 has 13 residues. The germline CDR1 and CDR2 sequences are KGHSH and LQKENI. V lost 6 bases, J lost 1 base, and 9 bases lay in between. For the CDR3, the DNA is TGTGCCAGCTCCTCGACAGGGAACACTGAAGCTTTCTTT. It translates to CASSSTGNTEAFF.

V and J are TRBV7-2 and TRBJ2-7; 11 bases line up with TRBD2. Germline values: CDR1 SGHTA, CDR2 FQGNSA. The CDR3 runs to 15 residues. The V segment lost 5 bases and the J segment 4 bases; nucleotides outside the gene matches: 7. The DNA of the CDR3 is TGTGCCAGCAGCCTCCAGGGACTAGCGGAGTACGAGCAGTACTTC. This gives the protein CASSLQGLAEYEQYF.

J is TRBJ2-5 and V is TRBV9, with D perhaps TRBD2 (7 bases). Germline V lookup: CDR1 SGDLS, CDR2 YYNGEE. V lost 2 bases to trimming and J lost 4 bases, with 15 bases between them. The CDR3 consists of 15 residues. The CDR3 region is CASSVGGGWAETQYF. The CDR3, as DNA: TGTGCCAGCAGCGTTGGGGGGGGCTGGGCAGAGACCCAGTACTTC.

This chain links TRBV6-5 with TRBJ2-1; D uncertain. Deletions cut 2 bases from V and 5 bases from J, with 16 bases between. This CDR3 has 16 amino acids. CDR1 and CDR2 (germline): MNHEY, SVGAGI. The CDR3 protein is CASSYTRLISHNEQFF. The CDR3 DNA follows: TGTGCCAGCAGTTACACCAGACTTATTTCCCACAATGAGCAGTTCTTC.

This clone was counted only a few times. V usage is TRBV2 and J usage is TRBJ2-7; possibly TRBD1 for D (5 bases). CDR3 size: 14 residues. Germline lookup yields CDR1 SNHLY and CDR2 FYNNEI. Between the trimmed V and J ends, which lost 4 bases and 4 bases, there was a span of 14 bases. Written as DNA, the CDR3 is TGTGCCAGCAGTGCGGCAGGGTTTAGGTACGAGCAGTACTTC. Its translation: CASSAAGFRYEQYF.

This sequence joins TRBV5-1 and TRBJ2-3; 11 bases line up with TRBD2. The junction had 10 bases not matched to a gene; V was cut back by 4 bases and J by 6 bases. CDR1 is SGHRS, CDR2 YFSETQ, per germline. The CDR3 is made up of 16 amino acids. The CDR3 reads CASSPPTTSGKDTQYF. The DNA of the CDR3 is TGCGCCAGCAGCCCCCCTACGACTAGCGGGAAGGATACGCAGTATTTT.

The gene calls are TRBV28 and TRBJ1-4; TRBD1 matches 7 bases. Germline CDR1 MDHEN, CDR2 SYDVKM. The CDR3 has 15 residues. Trimming removed 3 bases from V and 7 bases from J; junction bases left unmatched: 8. CDR3 sequence (DNA): TGTGCCAGCAGTTTCCCACAGGGGCTGGGTGAAAAACTGTTTTTT. This gives the protein CASSFPQGLGEKLFF.

The J gene is TRBJ2-7, the V gene TRBV19; 10 nucleotides line up with TRBD1. The CDR3 length is 13 residues. The V and J ends lost 3 bases and 6 bases, in that order; junction bases with no gene match: 2. Germline V gives CDR1 LNHDA, CDR2 SQIVND (reference sequence). The CDR3 region is CASSMGQGFEQYF. CDR3 coding DNA: TGTGCCAGTAGTATGGGACAGGGGTTCGAGCAGTACTTC. Using reference TRBV19 and TRBJ2-7 for the parts outside the CDR3, the full variable domain is DGGITQSPKYLFRKEGQNVTLSCEQNLNHDAMYWYRQDPGQGLRLIYYSQIVNDFQKGDIAEGYSVSREKKESFPLTVTSAQKNPTAFYLCASSMGQGFEQYFGPGTRLTVT.

CDR3 region: CASSPGMGGTSYNEQFF. CDR3 nucleotide sequence: TGCGCCAGTAGCCCGGGTATGGGCGGGACTTCCTACAATGAGCAGTTCTTC. The rearrangement uses TRBV5-1 and TRBJ2-1; tentative D call: TRBD2 (6 bases). Trimming left V 8 bases short and J 1 base short, with 22 bases between. The CDR3 sequence is 17 residues long. Germline V gives CDR1 SGHRS, CDR2 YFSETQ.